The 8 T cell receptor beta chains presented below share a single source sample, sequenced in a study of spatial heterogeneity in lung cancer. TCRdb used MiXCR to reprocess the 5' RACE reads, holding one entry per CDR3 protein. The repertoire holds over 75,000 distinct CDR3 sequences, with roughly a fifth as singletons. Time point reported: sample taken at primary tumor resection. Unsorted whole RNA samples from tumor, nontumor lung or frozen PBMC were sequenced. The specimen was PBMCs, collected at surgery. These receptors were taken from a male donor with early-stage non-small cell lung cancer.

This clonotype was recorded at least ten times. The rearrangement joins TRBV11-2 to TRBJ1-4; no definite D call. Germline V CDR1 and CDR2: SGHAT, FQNNGV. Trimming shortened V by 1 base and J by 7 bases, and 10 bases separated the two germline ends. The CDR3 contains 14 residues. Written as DNA, the CDR3 is TGTGCCAGCAGCTTAGCACCGGACCGTGAAAAACTGTTTTTT. Encoded protein: CASSLAPDREKLFF.

This clonotype occurred a few times. CDR3 region: CASSVALNTEAFF. For the CDR3, the DNA is TGTGCCAGCAGCGTAGCTCTGAACACTGAAGCTTTCTTT. The gene calls are TRBV9 and TRBJ1-1; D is uncertain. Germline-derived CDR1 and CDR2 are SGDLS and YYNGEE. V lost 0 bases to trimming and J lost 0 bases, with 3 bases between them. This CDR3 is built from 13 residues.

This chain links TRBV2 with TRBJ2-5; 8 bases are a match to TRBD2. J was trimmed by 2 bases and V by 2 bases; bases with no gene match: 4. The germline V gene encodes CDR1 SNHLY and CDR2 FYNNEI. This CDR3 contains 15 residues. The CDR3 protein is CASSESSGGQETQYF. The DNA for the CDR3 is TGTGCCAGCAGTGAATCCAGCGGGGGACAAGAGACCCAGTACTTC.

This clonotype was picked up a small number of times. The rearrangement links TRBV27 to TRBJ1-6, with a tentative D call TRBD1 (5 bases). With 3 bases removed from V and 9 bases from J, the gap between germline ends came to 9 bases. The V gene's germline CDR1 is MNHEY and CDR2 SMNVEV (reference sequence). The CDR3 consists of 13 residues. CDR3 loop: CASSLGRSSPLHF. The CDR3 DNA is TGTGCCAGCAGTTTGGGACGGAGTTCACCCCTCCACTTT.

The chain is built from TRBV11-2 and TRBJ2-3; TRBD2 matches at 13 bases. This CDR3 has 16 amino acids. Losses at the gene ends were 4 bases for V and 6 bases for J; bases not matched to a gene: 7. In germline, CDR1 is SGHAT, CDR2 FQNNGV. Written as DNA, the CDR3 is TGTGCCAGCAGCTCCGGACTAGCGGGGGCTGGGGATACGCAGTATTTT. Translated, it gives CASSSGLAGAGDTQYF.

The chain employs TRBV6-1 and TRBJ1-5; D unclear. This CDR3 has 15 residues. The V end was cut by 2 bases, the J end by 3 bases, with 11 bases between. The germline gives CDR1 MNHNS, CDR2 SASEGT. CDR3 loop: CASSELIGLNQPQHF. CDR3 DNA: TGTGCCAGCAGTGAATTGATTGGTCTCAATCAGCCCCAGCATTTT.

The CDR3 DNA reads TGTGCTAGTGCACCGGGCGGTTCGGACCCCTACAATGAGCAGTTCTTC. Protein: CASAPGGSDPYNEQFF. V is TRBV12-5 and J is TRBJ2-1; D not resolved. Trimming removed 7 bases at V and 2 bases at J, with 18 bases between. The CDR3 spans 16 residues. Germline V gene lookup returns CDR1 LGHNT and CDR2 FRNRAP.

The chain couples TRBV24-1 to TRBJ2-5, with unresolved D. Trimming shortened V by 4 bases and J by 3 bases, and 5 bases separated the two germline ends. The V gene's germline CDR1 is KGHDR and CDR2 SFDVKD. This CDR3 has 12 amino acids. CDR3 bases: TGTGCCACCAGTGACACTGAAGAGACCCAGTACTTC. It codes for CATSDTEETQYF.